This TCR beta chain was identified during a study of blood T cell repertoires in COVID-19. Study at large: The United States, Italy and Spain provided the acute and convalescent COVID-19 samples. PBMCs, B-cell-depleted T cells, or T cells provided the cDNA or gDNA that made up the material.

Authors' processing steps: Estimation of nucleated cell counts relied on the amplification of reference gene primers. The assay was immunoSEQ multiplex PCR, and TCRdb's table has in-frame clones only and misses some. The DNA was the basis for D and trimming; V, J and clone size are from that table. Of about 150,000 clones in the sample, around 87% were seen once. Sequencing input: peripheral blood. The source is a man older than 75 with acute or convalescent COVID-19.

CDR3 sequence reads: CASSQYPGLARRSVEETQYF. For the CDR3, the DNA is TGTGCCAGCAGTCAGTATCCGGGACTAGCGAGACGCTCGGTTGAAGAGACCCAGTACTTC. The chain has TRBV6-6 and TRBJ2-5; TRBD2 agrees at 10 bases. CDR1 is MNHNY and CDR2 is SVGAGI in the germline V gene (reference sequence). V trimming: 5 bases; J trimming: 3 bases; junction bases outside the gene matches: 21. This CDR3 has 20 amino acids.